The rows below give T cell receptor beta chains drawn from one sample of a study of cytomegalovirus exposure and HLA in healthy donors. Data came from immunoSEQ multiplex PCR; TCRdb stores just in-frame clones and leaves some out. The sample includes about 83,000 clones, roughly 79% of them seen just once. The specimen sequenced was PBMCs. The source of these receptors is a woman in her 30s in good health and CMV-seronegative. Both conserved end residues are part of each CDR3. A D gene is named only where the DNA matches it firmly. Where a row states a size, it is once, few, many or the class of an expanded clone; other rows omit it.

TRBD1	TRBV6-5	.	TRBJ2-3	TGTGCCAGCAGGTGGACAGGGGGCGGGACAGATACGCAGTATTTT	CASRWTGGGTDTQYF
TRBD2	TRBV5-1	.	TRBJ2-1	TGCGCCAGCAGTCCCTGGGGTAGCGGGAGTGGGGATGAGCAGTTCTTC	CASSPWGSGSGDEQFF
.	TRBV10-3	.	TRBJ2-7	TGTGCCATCAGTGAGTCGACAGGGGAGGGCTCCTACGAGCAGTACTTC	CAISESTGEGSYEQYF
.	TRBV27	.	TRBJ1-6	TGTGCCAGCAGTCCCCGACAGTCTTCACCCCTCCACTTT	CASSPRQSSPLHF
.	TRBV27	.	TRBJ2-5	TGTGCCAGCAGTTTCGGAGGAGAGACCCAGTACTTC	CASSFGGETQYF
TRBD2	TRBV5-4	.	TRBJ2-7	TGTGCCAGCAGCAGCTCCGGGACTAGCGGCTACGAGCAGTACTTC	CASSSSGTSGYEQYF
.	TRBV7-2	.	TRBJ2-7	TGTGCCAGCAGCTTAAAAGGGGGGGGGTACGAGCAGTACTTC	CASSLKGGGYEQYF
.	TRBV7-9	.	TRBJ2-7	TGTTCCAGCAGCTCCCCCGGGATTTCTGCCTACGAGCAGTACTTC	CSSSSPGISAYEQYF
TRBD1	TRBV6-4	medium-sized	TRBJ2-3	TGTGCCAGCAGTGACGGACAGGGGGCAGATACGCAGTATTTT	CASSDGQGADTQYF
.	TRBV7-9	.	TRBJ1-2	TGTGCCAGCAGCTTAACAGGGCCCTATGGCTACACCTTC	CASSLTGPYGYTF
.	TRBV28	.	TRBJ1-1	TGTGCCAGCAGTTCGCCGGGAGTTCGGGAAGCTTTCTTT	CASSSPGVREAFF
TRBD1	TRBV27	.	TRBJ1-2	TGTGCCAGCAGTTTCAGACAGGGGGGCTATGGCTACACCTTC	CASSFRQGGYGYTF
.	TRBV5-1	.	TRBJ1-1	TGCGCCAGCAGCTTGTTAGGGGGCACTGAAGCTTTCTTT	CASSLLGGTEAFF
TRBD1	TRBV5-6	once	TRBJ2-3	TGTGCCAGCAGCTTGGGTGAGGGGGCAAAAACAGATACGCAGTATTTT	CASSLGEGAKTDTQYF
.	TRBV9	.	TRBJ2-3	TGTGCCAGCAGCGTAGGCGGGAGCGAGGGGGTTCCAGATACGCAGTATTTT	CASSVGGSEGVPDTQYF
TRBD2	TRBV7-2	few	TRBJ2-7	TGTGCCAGCAGCAATAGCGGGAGTAGCGAGCAGTACTTC	CASSNSGSSEQYF
.	TRBV27	.	TRBJ1-5	TGTGCCAGCAGTTTAGTGCAGTCCAATCAGCCCCAGCATTTT	CASSLVQSNQPQHF
TRBD1	TRBV4-1	.	TRBJ1-1	TGCGCCAGCAAAGGGACAGGGAACACTGAAGCTTTCTTT	CASKGTGNTEAFF
TRBD2	TRBV5-1	.	TRBJ2-3	TGCGCCAGCAGCCCGGGACTAGCGGCAGATACGCAGTATTTT	CASSPGLAADTQYF
.	TRBV19	few	TRBJ1-5	TGTGCCTGTCGCGGACAGTTTGATCAGCCCCAGCATTTT	CACRGQFDQPQHF
TRBD2	TRBV2	.	TRBJ2-7	TGTGCCAGCAGCCTGACTAGCGGGTACTCCTACGAGCAGTACTTC	CASSLTSGYSYEQYF
.	TRBV18	.	TRBJ1-2	TGTGCCAGCTCATCTAACAGTGACAACTATGGCTACACCTTC	CASSSNSDNYGYTF
.	TRBV7-2	.	TRBJ1-1	TGTGCCAGCAGCCCGGGGAGGGGAGTGAACACTGAAGCTTTCTTT	CASSPGRGVNTEAFF
.	TRBV18	.	TRBJ1-1	TGTGCCAGCTCCACCTGGGACACTCAAGGCGCTGAAGCTTTCTTT	CASSTWDTQGAEAFF
.	TRBV5-1	.	TRBJ1-1	TGCGCCAGCAGCTTGGGGAGGGTTATTGGAACTGAAGCTTTCTTT	CASSLGRVIGTEAFF
TRBD1	TRBV2	.	TRBJ1-2	TGTGCCAGCAGTGACAGGGGGTATGGCTACACCTTC	CASSDRGYGYTF
TRBD1	TRBV28	.	TRBJ1-3	TGTGCCAGCAGTCAGACAGGGTATGGGAACACCATATATTTT	CASSQTGYGNTIYF
.	TRBV5-1	.	TRBJ2-1	TGCGCCAGCAGCACGGACTCGAGCTCCTACAATGAGCAGTTCTTC	CASSTDSSSYNEQFF
TRBD2	TRBV5-6	.	TRBJ2-7	TGTGCCAGCAGCTTGTGGGAGGGGAACTCCTACGAGCAGTACTTC	CASSLWEGNSYEQYF
TRBD2	TRBV4-2	.	TRBJ2-3	TGTGCCAGCAGCCAAGAGATAAGTAGCGGGAGGTATCATTTT	CASSQEISSGRYHF
.	TRBV2	.	TRBJ1-6	TGTGCCAGCAGTGATGGGTCGGGTACACCCCTCCACTTT	CASSDGSGTPLHF